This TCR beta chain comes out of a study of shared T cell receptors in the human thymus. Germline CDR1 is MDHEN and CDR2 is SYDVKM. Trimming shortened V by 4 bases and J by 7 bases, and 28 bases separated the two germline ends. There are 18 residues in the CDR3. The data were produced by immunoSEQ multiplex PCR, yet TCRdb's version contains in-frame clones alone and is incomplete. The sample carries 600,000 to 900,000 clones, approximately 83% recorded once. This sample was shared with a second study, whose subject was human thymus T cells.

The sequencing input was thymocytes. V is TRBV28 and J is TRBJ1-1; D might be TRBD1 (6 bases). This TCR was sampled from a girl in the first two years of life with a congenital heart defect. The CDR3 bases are TGTGCCAGCAGTTCTCGAACCAACACAGGGACGTGTGAGCATGAAGCTTTCTTT. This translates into CASSSRTNTGTCEHEAFF.